The rows below give T cell receptor beta chains drawn from one sample of a study of CD8+ T cells in alopecia areata. Produced via immunoSEQ multiplex PCR; TCRdb's table is partial and in-frame only. The table lists fewer than 150,000 clones, 50% to 75% of them singletons. The source material was CD8+ T cells sorted from blood, sampled at week 4, from a patient treated with tofacitinib. Receptors were obtained from a human donor with alopecia areata. Both conserved end residues are part of each CDR3. Each record gives: D gene, clone size, J gene, V gene, CDR3 protein, CDR3 DNA. D genes are given only for firm matches. Only part of the rows carry a size: once, few, many, or a class if the clone is expanded.

>.|few|TRBJ2-7|TRBV30
CACQITYEQYF
TGTGCCTGCCAAATCACCTACGAGCAGTACTTC
>.|.|TRBJ1-5|TRBV2
CASSRTPNQPQHF
TGTGCCAGCAGCCGTACACCGAATCAGCCCCAGCATTTT
>.|few|TRBJ1-1|TRBV27
CASSQGSEAFF
TGTGCCAGCAGCCAAGGATCTGAAGCTTTCTTT
>.|.|TRBJ2-1|TRBV5-6
CASSLDRVYNEQFF
TGTGCCAGCAGCTTGGACAGGGTCTACAATGAGCAGTTCTTC
>.|.|TRBJ1-2|TRBV7-9
CASSPISGSLYGYTF
TGTGCCAGCAGCCCAATAAGTGGCAGCCTCTATGGCTACACCTTC
>.|.|TRBJ2-7|TRBV5-1
CASSLAGLHEQYF
TGCGCCAGCAGCTTGGCTGGTCTTCACGAGCAGTACTTC
>TRBD1|.|TRBJ1-5|TRBV30
CAWSSGQGSNQPQHF
TGTGCCTGGAGTTCAGGACAGGGAAGCAATCAGCCCCAGCATTTT
>.|.|TRBJ2-5|TRBV25-1
CASRGAGDETQYF
TGTGCCAGCAGGGGCGCAGGGGACGAGACCCAGTACTTC
>TRBD2|.|TRBJ2-1|TRBV7-9
CASSPAGTSGNEQFF
TGTGCCAGCAGCCCAGCCGGGACTAGCGGGAATGAGCAGTTCTTC
>TRBD1|.|TRBJ2-5|TRBV27
CASSSLQGMGETQYF
TGTGCCAGCAGTTCACTACAGGGGATGGGAGAGACCCAGTACTTC
>TRBD2|.|TRBJ2-1|TRBV30
CAWSGLAGNEQFF
TGTGCCTGGAGCGGACTAGCGGGGAATGAGCAGTTCTTC
>.|.|TRBJ1-2|TRBV27
CASSFGGLGYGYTF
TGTGCCAGCAGTTTCGGGGGGCTTGGCTATGGCTACACCTTC
>TRBD2|.|TRBJ2-1|TRBV29-1
CSVEDLAGGEQFF
TGCAGCGTTGAAGATCTAGCGGGGGGTGAGCAGTTCTTC
>.|few|TRBJ2-7|TRBV4-3
CASSQEITGLRGEQYF
TGCGCCAGCAGCCAAGAGATAACAGGCCTGAGGGGCGAGCAGTACTTC
>.|.|TRBJ2-2|TRBV30
CAWSGGLNTGELFF
TGTGCCTGGAGTGGAGGCTTGAACACCGGGGAGCTGTTTTTT
>.|.|TRBJ1-4|TRBV11-2
CASTQTGNEKLFF
TGTGCCAGCACCCAGACGGGGAATGAAAAACTGTTTTTT
>.|few|TRBJ1-6|TRBV20-1
CSAHSAGALHF
TGCAGTGCACACAGTGCCGGGGCCCTCCACTTT
>TRBD2|.|TRBJ2-3|TRBV5-6
CASSSGTSFTPAQYF
TGTGCCAGCAGCTCCGGGACTAGCTTTACTCCCGCGCAGTATTTT
>.|.|TRBJ1-1|TRBV30
CAWGGGTEAFF
TGTGCCTGGGGGGGTGGCACTGAAGCTTTCTTT
>.|.|TRBJ1-2|TRBV29-1
CSVEDPGDYGYTF
TGCAGCGTTGAAGATCCAGGGGACTATGGCTACACCTTC